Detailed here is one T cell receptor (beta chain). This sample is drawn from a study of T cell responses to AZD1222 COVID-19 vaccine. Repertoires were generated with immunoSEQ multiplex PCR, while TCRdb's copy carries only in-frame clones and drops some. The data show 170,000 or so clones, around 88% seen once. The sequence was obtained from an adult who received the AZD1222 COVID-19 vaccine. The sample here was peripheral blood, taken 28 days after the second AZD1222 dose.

The CDR3 here is CASSRTGGINEQFF. The CDR3, as DNA: TGTGCCAGTAGCCGGACAGGGGGGATCAATGAGCAGTTCTTC. V gene TRBV19 combines with J gene TRBJ2-1, with 10 bases that match TRBD1. Germline CDR1 is LNHDA and CDR2 is SQIVND (reference sequence). This CDR3 is built from 14 residues. J gave up 6 bases and V 6 bases, and 5 bases lay outside the gene matches.